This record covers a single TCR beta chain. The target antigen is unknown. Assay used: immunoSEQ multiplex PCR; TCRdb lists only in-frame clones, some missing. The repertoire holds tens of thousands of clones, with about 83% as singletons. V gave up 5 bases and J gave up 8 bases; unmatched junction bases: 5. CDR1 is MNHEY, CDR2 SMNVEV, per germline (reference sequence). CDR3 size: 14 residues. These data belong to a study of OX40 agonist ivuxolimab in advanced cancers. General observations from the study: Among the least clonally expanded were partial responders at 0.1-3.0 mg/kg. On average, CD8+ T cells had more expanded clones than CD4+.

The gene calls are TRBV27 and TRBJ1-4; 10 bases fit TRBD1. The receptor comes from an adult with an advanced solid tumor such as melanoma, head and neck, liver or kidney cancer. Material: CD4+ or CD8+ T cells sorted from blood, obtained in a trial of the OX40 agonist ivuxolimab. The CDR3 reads CASSLWTGGEKLFF. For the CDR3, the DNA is TGTGCCAGCAGTCTTTGGACAGGGGGAGAAAAACTGTTTTTT.